Described below is a single T cell receptor beta chain sequence and its context. Its target is not known. This record belongs to a study of cytotoxic CD8 clonotypes in ibrutinib-treated CLL. Turning to the study itself: Partial responses numbered approximately 24 and complete responses 2; after a median approximately 70 months, roughly 14 stayed remitted and about 12 progressed. The study's findings and limits: Public clonotypes showed up rarely, and on treatment they shrank or held steady.

Some clones are missing from TCRdb's copy, which holds only in-frame ones; the method was immunoSEQ multiplex PCR. The table lists 100,000 or so clones, 55% to 75% of them singletons, with roughly 35% in the top ten. The source of this sequence is a human donor with chronic lymphocytic leukemia. Sequencing was performed on PBMCs, taken after 24 months of ibrutinib treatment.

CDR3 nucleotides: TGTGCCAGCTCGCTGGACACCCGCTCCTACGAGCAGTACTTC. It is translated as CASSLDTRSYEQYF. This chain connects TRBV18 to TRBJ2-7; D possibly corresponds to TRBD1 (5 bases). From germline, CDR1 is KGHSH and CDR2 LQKENI. Trimming cost V 6 bases and J 0 bases, with 12 bases left between them. This CDR3 comprises 14 residues.